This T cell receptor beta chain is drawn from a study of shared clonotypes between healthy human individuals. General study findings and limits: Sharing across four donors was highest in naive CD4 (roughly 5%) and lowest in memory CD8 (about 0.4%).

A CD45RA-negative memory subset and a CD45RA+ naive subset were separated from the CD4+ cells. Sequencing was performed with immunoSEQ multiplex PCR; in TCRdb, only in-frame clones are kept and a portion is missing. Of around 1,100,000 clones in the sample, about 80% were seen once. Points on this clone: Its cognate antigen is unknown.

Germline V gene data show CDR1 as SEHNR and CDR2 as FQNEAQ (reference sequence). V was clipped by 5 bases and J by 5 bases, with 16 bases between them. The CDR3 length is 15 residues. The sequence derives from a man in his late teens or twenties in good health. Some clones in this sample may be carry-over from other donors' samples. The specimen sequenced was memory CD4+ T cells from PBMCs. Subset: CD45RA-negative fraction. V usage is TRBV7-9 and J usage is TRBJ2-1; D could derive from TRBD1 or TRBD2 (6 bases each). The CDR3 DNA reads TGTGCCAGCAGCCAGGGGACTTTGAAGGACAATGAGCAGTTCTTC. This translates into CASSQGTLKDNEQFF.